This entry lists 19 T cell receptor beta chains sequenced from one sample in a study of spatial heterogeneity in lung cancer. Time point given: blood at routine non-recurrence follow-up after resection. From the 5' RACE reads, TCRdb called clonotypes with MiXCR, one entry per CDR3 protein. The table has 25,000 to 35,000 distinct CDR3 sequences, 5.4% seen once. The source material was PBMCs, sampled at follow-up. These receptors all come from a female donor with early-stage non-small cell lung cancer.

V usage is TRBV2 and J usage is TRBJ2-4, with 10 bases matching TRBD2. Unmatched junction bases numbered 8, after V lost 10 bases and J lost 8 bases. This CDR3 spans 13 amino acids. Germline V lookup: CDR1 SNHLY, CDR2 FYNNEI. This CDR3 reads CATSAGGPYIQYF. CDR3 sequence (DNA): TGTGCCACTTCAGCGGGAGGGCCGTACATTCAGTACTTC.

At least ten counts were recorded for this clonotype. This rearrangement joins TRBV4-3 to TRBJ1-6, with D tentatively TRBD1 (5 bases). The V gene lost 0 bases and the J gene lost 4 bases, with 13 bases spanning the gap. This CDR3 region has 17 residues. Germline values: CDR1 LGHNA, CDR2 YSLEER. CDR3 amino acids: CASSQEAAGQYNSPLHF. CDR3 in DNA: TGCGCCAGCAGCCAAGAGGCGGCAGGGCAGTATAATTCACCCCTCCACTTT.

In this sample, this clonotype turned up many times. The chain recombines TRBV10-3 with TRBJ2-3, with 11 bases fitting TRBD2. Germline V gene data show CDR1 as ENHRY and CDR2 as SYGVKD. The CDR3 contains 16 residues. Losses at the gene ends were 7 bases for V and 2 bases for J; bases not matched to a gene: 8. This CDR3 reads CAITLAGGTATDTQYF. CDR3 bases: TGTGCCATCACTCTAGCGGGAGGCACCGCCACAGATACGCAGTATTTT.

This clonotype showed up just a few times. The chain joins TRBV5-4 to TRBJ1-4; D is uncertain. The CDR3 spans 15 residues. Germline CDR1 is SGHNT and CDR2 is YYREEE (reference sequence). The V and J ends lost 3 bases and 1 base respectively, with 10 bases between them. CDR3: CASSSSQETNEKLFF. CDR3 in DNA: TGTGCCAGCAGCTCATCCCAGGAAACTAATGAAAAACTGTTTTTT.

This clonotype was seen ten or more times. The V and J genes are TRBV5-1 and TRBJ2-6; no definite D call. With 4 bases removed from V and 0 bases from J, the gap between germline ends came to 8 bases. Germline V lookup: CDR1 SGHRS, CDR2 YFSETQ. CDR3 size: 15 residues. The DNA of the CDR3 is TGCGCCAGCAGCAGGACGGACTCTGGGGCCAACGTCCTGACTTTC. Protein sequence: CASSRTDSGANVLTF.

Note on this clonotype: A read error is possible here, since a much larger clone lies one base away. Here the CDR3 DNA reads TGTGCCAACAGGGGTTGGACAGAACTTCAAGAGACCCAGTACTTC. Its protein is CANRGWTELQETQYF. V usage is TRBV28 and J usage is TRBJ2-5; 7 bases are a match to TRBD1. Germline V lookup: CDR1 MDHEN, CDR2 SYDVKM. After removal of 10 bases from V and 2 bases from J, the junction contained 13 bases not matched to a gene. The CDR3 runs to 15 residues.

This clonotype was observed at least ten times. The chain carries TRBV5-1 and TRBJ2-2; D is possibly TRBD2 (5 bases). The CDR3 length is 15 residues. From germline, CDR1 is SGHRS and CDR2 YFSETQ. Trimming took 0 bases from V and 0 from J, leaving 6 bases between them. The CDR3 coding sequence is TGCGCCAGCAGCTTGGGCGGGTCGAACACCGGGGAGCTGTTTTTT. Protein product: CASSLGGSNTGELFF.

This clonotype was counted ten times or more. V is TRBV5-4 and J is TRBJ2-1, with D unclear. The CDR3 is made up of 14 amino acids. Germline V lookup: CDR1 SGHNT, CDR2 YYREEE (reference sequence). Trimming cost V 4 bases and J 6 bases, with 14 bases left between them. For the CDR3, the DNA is TGTGCCAGCAGCCCAACCGGGCGACTCAATGAGCAGTTCTTC. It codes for CASSPTGRLNEQFF.

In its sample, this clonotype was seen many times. CDR3 sequence: CSARIQGGKYEQFF. CDR3 DNA: TGCAGTGCTAGGATACAGGGAGGGAAATATGAGCAGTTCTTC. The genes are TRBV20-1 and TRBJ2-1; perhaps TRBD2 as D (7 bases). Trimming pared 3 bases from V and 8 bases from J, leaving 17 bases between. The CDR3 runs to 14 residues. Germline V gene lookup returns CDR1 DFQATT and CDR2 SNEGSKA (reference sequence).

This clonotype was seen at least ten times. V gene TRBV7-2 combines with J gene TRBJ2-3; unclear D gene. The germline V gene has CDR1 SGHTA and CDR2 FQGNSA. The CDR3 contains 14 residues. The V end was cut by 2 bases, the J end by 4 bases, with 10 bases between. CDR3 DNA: TGTGCCAGCAGCTTAAATTCCCCCCCAGATACGCAGTATTTT. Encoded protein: CASSLNSPPDTQYF.

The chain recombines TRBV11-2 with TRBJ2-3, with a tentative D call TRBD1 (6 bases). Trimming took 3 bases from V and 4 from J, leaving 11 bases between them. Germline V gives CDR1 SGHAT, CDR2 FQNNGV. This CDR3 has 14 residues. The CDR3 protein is CASSLGTSADTQYF. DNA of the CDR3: TGTGCCAGCAGCTTGGGGACATCGGCAGATACGCAGTATTTT. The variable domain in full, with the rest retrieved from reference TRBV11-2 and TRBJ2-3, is EAGVAQSPRYKIIEKRQSVAFWCNPISGHATLYWYQQILGQGPKLLIQFQNNGVVDDSQLPKDRFSAERLKGVDSTLKIQPAKLEDSAVYLCASSLGTSADTQYFGPGTRLTVL.

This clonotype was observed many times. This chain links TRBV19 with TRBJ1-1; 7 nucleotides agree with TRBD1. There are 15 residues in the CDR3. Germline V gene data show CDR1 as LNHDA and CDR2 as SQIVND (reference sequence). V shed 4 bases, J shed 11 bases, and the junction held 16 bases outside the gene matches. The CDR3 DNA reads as TGTGCCAGTAGTACCAACAGGGGAAGGTTGGTAGGGGCTTTCTTT. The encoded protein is CASSTNRGRLVGAFF. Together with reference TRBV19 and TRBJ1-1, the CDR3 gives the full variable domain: DGGITQSPKYLFRKEGQNVTLSCEQNLNHDAMYWYRQDPGQGLRLIYYSQIVNDFQKGDIAEGYSVSREKKESFPLTVTSAQKNPTAFYLCASSTNRGRLVGAFFGQGTRLTVV.

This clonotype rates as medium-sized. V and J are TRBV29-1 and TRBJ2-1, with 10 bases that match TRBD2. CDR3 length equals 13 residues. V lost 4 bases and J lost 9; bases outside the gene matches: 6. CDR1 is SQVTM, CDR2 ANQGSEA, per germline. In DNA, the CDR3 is TGCAGCGTTGCCGGGACTAGCGTTGGTGAGCAGTTCTTC. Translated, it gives CSVAGTSVGEQFF.

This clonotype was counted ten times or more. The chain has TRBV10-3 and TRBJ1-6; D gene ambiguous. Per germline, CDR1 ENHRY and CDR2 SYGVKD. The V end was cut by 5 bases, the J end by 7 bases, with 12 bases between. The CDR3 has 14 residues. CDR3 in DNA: TGTGCCATCAGTCAACCCGTGGAGAATTCACCCCTCCACTTT. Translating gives CAISQPVENSPLHF.

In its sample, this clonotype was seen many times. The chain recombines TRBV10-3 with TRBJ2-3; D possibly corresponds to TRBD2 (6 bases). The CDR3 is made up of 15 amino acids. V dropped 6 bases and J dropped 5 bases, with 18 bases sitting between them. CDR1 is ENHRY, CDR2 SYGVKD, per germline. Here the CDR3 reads CAISTTGLTGDTQYF. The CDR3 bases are TGTGCCATCAGCACAACGGGACTCACGGGAGATACGCAGTATTTT.

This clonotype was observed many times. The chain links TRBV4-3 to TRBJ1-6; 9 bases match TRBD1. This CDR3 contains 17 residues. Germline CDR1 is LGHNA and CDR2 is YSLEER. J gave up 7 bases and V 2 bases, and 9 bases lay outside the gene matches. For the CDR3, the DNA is TGCGCCAGCAGCCAAAGCCCTCCCGGGACAGGGAATTCACCCCTCCACTTT. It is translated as CASSQSPPGTGNSPLHF.

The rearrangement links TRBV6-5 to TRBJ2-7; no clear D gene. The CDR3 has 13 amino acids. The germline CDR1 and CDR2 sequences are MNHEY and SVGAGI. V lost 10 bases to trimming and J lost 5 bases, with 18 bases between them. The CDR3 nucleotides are TGTGCCACCGGCCTGTGGGGAATCCACGAGCAGTACTTC. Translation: CATGLWGIHEQYF.

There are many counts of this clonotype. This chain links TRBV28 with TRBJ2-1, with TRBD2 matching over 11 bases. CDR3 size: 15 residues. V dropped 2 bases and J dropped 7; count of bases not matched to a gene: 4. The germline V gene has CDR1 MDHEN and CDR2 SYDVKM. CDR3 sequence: CASSLLAGGKNEQFF. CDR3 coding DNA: TGTGCCAGCAGTTTACTAGCGGGAGGCAAAAATGAGCAGTTCTTC.

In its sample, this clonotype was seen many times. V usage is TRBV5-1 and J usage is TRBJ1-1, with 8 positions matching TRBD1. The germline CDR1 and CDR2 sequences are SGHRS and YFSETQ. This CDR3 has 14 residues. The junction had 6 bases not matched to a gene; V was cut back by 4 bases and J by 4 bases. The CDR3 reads CASSPRQGITEAFF. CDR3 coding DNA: TGCGCCAGCAGCCCTAGACAGGGGATCACTGAAGCTTTCTTT.